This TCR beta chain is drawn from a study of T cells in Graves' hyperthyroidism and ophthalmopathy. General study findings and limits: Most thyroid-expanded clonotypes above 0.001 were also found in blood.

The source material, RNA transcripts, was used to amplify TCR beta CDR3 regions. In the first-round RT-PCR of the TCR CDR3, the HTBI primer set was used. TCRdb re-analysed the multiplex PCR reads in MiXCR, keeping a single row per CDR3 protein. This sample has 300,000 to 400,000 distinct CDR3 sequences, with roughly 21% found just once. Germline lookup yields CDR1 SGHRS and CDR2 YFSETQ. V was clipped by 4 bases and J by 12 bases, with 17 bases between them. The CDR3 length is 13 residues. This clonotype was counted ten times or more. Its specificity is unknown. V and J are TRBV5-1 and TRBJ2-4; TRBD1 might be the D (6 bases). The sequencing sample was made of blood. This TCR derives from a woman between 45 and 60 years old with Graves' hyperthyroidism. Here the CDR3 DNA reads TGCGCCAGCAGCCCGGAGGACAGTTCTTCTCAGTACTTC. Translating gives CASSPEDSSSQYF.